The rows below give T cell receptor beta chains drawn from one sample of a study of blood T cell repertoires in COVID-19. Sequencing used immunoSEQ multiplex PCR; TCRdb keeps in-frame clones, though not all of them. Found here are about 220,000 clones, approximately 84% of them singletons; the top ten hold around 3%. Sequencing was done on a sample of peripheral blood. The receptors here all came from a middle-aged man who had recovered from COVID-19. Both conserved end residues are part of each CDR3. Each record gives: CDR3 protein, CDR3 DNA, V gene, J gene, D gene, clone size. The D gene is left open where the match is weak. Clone size is shown for a subset of rows, as once, few, many or a class of expanded clone.

CDR3: CASSVLASQGEQFF
DNA: TGTGCCAGCAGTGTACTAGCGAGCCAAGGTGAGCAGTTCTTC
V: TRBV2
J: TRBJ2-1
D: TRBD2
size: .

CDR3: CASSRTESNTEAFF
DNA: TGTGCCAGCAGTAGGACAGAGAGTAACACTGAAGCTTTCTTT
V: TRBV6-5
J: TRBJ1-1
D: .
size: .

CDR3: CASSRQGELEKLFF
DNA: TGTGCCAGCAGCAGACAGGGGGAGCTTGAAAAACTGTTTTTT
V: TRBV27
J: TRBJ1-4
D: TRBD1
size: .

CDR3: CSVVGTGGNEQFF
DNA: TGCAGCGTTGTGGGGACAGGGGGAAATGAGCAGTTCTTC
V: TRBV29-1
J: TRBJ2-1
D: TRBD1
size: .

CDR3: CASSYFGTSVIGELFF
DNA: TGTGCCAGCAGTTACTTCGGGACTAGCGTTATCGGGGAGCTGTTTTTT
V: TRBV6-5
J: TRBJ2-2
D: TRBD2
size: .

CDR3: CSAIDRDEQYF
DNA: TGCAGTGCTATCGACAGGGACGAGCAGTACTTC
V: TRBV20-1
J: TRBJ2-7
D: TRBD1
size: .

CDR3: CASSSNRVAYEQYF
DNA: TGTGCCAGCAGTTCAAACAGGGTAGCTTACGAGCAGTACTTC
V: TRBV27
J: TRBJ2-7
D: .
size: .

CDR3: CASSPKLYGAYNEQFF
DNA: TGTGCCAGCAGCCCTAAGCTTTACGGAGCCTACAATGAGCAGTTCTTC
V: TRBV5-4
J: TRBJ2-1
D: .
size: .

CDR3: CASSQDQPRVGYGYTF
DNA: TGCGCCAGCAGCCAAGATCAGCCCAGGGTAGGGTATGGCTACACCTTC
V: TRBV4-1
J: TRBJ1-2
D: .
size: .

CDR3: CASTKAGANYGYTF
DNA: TGTGCCAGCACAAAGGCAGGGGCTAACTATGGCTACACCTTC
V: TRBV28
J: TRBJ1-2
D: .
size: few

CDR3: CATSDSGDRGLGQYF
DNA: TGTGCCACCAGTGATTCCGGGGACAGGGGGCTAGGGCAGTACTTC
V: TRBV24-1
J: TRBJ2-7
D: TRBD1
size: .

CDR3: CASSLRGLTGETQYF
DNA: TGTGCCAGCAGTCTAAGAGGGCTGACGGGGGAGACCCAGTACTTC
V: TRBV6-2/TRBV6-3
J: TRBJ2-5
D: .
size: .

CDR3: CASSRDRGDYGYTF
DNA: TGTGCCAGCTCACGGGACAGGGGGGACTATGGCTACACCTTC
V: TRBV18
J: TRBJ1-2
D: TRBD1
size: .

CDR3: CASRYKGDTGELFF
DNA: TGTGCCAGCAGATACAAGGGGGACACCGGGGAGCTGTTTTTT
V: TRBV9
J: TRBJ2-2
D: .
size: .

CDR3: CASRDLVDRMNTEAFF
DNA: TGCGCCAGCAGAGATCTTGTGGACAGGATGAACACTGAAGCTTTCTTT
V: TRBV10-2
J: TRBJ1-1
D: TRBD1
size: .